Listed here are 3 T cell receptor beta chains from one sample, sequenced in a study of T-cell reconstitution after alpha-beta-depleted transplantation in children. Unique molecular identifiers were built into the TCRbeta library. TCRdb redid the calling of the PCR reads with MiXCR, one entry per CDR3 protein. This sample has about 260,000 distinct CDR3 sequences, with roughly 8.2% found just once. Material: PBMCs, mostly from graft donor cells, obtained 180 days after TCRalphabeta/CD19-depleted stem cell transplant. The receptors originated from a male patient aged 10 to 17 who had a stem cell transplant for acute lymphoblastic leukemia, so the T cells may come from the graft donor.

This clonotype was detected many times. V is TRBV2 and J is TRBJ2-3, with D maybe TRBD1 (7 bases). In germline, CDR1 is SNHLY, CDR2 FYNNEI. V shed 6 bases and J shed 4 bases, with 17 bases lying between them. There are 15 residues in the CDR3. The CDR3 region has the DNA TGTGCCAGCAGATTCGACAGGGCGGGACCAGATACGCAGTATTTT. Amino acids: CASRFDRAGPDTQYF.

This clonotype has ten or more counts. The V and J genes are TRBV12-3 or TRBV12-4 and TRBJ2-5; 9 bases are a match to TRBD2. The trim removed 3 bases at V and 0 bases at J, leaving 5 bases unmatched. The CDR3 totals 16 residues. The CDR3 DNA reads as TGTGCCAGCAGTTTGGGGCGGGGGGGGGACCAAGAGACCCAGTACTTC. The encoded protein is CASSLGRGGDQETQYF.

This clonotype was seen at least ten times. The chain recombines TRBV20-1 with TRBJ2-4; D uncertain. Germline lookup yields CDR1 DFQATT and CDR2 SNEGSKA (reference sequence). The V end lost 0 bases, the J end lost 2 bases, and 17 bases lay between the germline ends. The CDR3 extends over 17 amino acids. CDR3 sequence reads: CSARDLGQSIPKNIQYF. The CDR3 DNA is TGCAGTGCTAGAGATCTAGGGCAGTCGATCCCCAAAAACATTCAGTACTTC.